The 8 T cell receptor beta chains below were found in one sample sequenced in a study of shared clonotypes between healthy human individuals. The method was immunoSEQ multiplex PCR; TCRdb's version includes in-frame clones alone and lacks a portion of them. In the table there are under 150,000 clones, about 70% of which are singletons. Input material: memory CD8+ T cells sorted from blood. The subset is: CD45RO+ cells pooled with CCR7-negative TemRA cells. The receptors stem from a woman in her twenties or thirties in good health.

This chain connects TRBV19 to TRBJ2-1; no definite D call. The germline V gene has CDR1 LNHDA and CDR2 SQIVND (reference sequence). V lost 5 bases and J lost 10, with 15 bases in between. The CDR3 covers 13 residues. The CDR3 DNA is TGTGCCAGTAGTCTCTGGATGGCCCGCGAGCAGTTCTTC. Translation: CASSLWMAREQFF.

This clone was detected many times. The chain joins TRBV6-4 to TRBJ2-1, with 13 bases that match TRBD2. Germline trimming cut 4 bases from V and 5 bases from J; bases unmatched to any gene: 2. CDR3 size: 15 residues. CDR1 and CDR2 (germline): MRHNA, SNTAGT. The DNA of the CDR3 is TGTGCCAGCAGTGGGACTAGCGGGAGCCACAATGAGCAGTTCTTC. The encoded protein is CASSGTSGSHNEQFF.

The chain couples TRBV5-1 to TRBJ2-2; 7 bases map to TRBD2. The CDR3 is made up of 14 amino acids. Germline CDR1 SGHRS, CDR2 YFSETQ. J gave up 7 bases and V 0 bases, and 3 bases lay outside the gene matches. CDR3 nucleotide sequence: TGCGCCAGCAGCTTGGGACTAGCTATCGGGGAGCTGTTTTTT. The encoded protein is CASSLGLAIGELFF.

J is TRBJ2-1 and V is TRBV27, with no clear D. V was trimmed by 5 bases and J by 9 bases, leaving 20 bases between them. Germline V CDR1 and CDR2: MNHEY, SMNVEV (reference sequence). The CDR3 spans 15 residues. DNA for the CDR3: TGTGCCAGCAGTCCCACAGCCCCCTCCTTTGTTGAGCAGTTCTTC. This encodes CASSPTAPSFVEQFF.

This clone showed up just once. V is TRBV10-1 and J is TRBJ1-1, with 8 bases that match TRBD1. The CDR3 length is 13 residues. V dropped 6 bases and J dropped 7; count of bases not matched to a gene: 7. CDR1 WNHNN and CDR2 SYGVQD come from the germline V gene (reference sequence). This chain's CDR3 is CASRATGVGEAFF. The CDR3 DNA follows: TGCGCCAGCAGGGCGACAGGGGTCGGTGAAGCTTTCTTT.

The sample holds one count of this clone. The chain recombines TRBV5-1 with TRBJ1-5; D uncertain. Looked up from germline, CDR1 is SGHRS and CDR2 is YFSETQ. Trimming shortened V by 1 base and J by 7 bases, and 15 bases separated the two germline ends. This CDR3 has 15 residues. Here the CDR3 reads CASSLLRIFGQPQHF. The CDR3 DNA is TGCGCCAGCAGCTTGCTCCGGATTTTCGGGCAGCCCCAGCATTTT.

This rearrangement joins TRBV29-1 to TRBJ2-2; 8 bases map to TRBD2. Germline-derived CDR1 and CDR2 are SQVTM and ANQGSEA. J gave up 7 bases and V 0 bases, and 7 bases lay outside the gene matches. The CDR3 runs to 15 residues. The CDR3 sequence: CSVEEVGRDFGELFF. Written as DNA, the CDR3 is TGCAGCGTTGAAGAGGTCGGGAGGGATTTCGGGGAGCTGTTTTTT.

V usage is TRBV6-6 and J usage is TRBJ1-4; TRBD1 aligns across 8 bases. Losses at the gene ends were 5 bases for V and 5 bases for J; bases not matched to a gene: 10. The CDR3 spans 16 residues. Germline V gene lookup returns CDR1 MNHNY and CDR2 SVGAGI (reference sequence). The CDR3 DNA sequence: TGTGCCAGCAGTCACCTACGACAGGGGCAAAATGAAAAACTGTTTTTT. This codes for CASSHLRQGQNEKLFF.